These 32 T cell receptor beta chains were all obtained from the same sample, sequenced in a study of lymphopenia after photon versus proton radiotherapy. Generated by immunoSEQ multiplex PCR, the TCRdb table keeps only in-frame clones and is missing some. Found here are 40,000 to 45,000 clones, approximately 80% of them singletons; the top ten hold around 25%. Sequenced material: peripheral blood, taken from a patient treated with proton-based radiotherapy. These receptor sequences come from a woman aged 70-85 years with pancreatic cancer.

The chain has TRBV7-2 and TRBJ1-5, with 8 bases matching TRBD1. CDR3 length equals 15 residues. V was pared by 6 bases and J by 1 base, with 5 bases of the junction left unmatched. Per the germline V gene, CDR1 is SGHTA and CDR2 is FQGNSA. CDR3 protein: CASSPDRGSNQPQHF. The CDR3 DNA reads TGTGCCAGCAGTCCCGACAGGGGCAGCAATCAGCCCCAGCATTTT.

The chain uses TRBV5-4 and TRBJ2-7; 8 nucleotides match TRBD1. The J segment lost 7 bases and the V segment lost 0 bases, leaving 15 bases of the junction unmatched. CDR3 length: 17 amino acids. The V gene's germline CDR1 is SGHNT and CDR2 YYREEE (reference sequence). In DNA form, the CDR3 reads TGTGCCAGCAGCTTGGGACAGGGAGGCAGGGGGCAGTTAGAGCAGTACTTC. This sequence encodes CASSLGQGGRGQLEQYF. The full variable domain, rest sourced from reference TRBV5-4 and TRBJ2-7, is ETGVTQSPTHLIKTRGQQVTLRCSSQSGHNTVSWYQQALGQGPQFIFQYYREEENGRGNFPPRFSGLQFPNYSSELNVNALELDDSALYLCASSLGQGGRGQLEQYFGPGTRLTVT.

The CDR3 loop reads CASSPTGRDTEAFF. The CDR3 region has the DNA TGTGCCAGCAGCCCTACGGGGAGGGACACTGAAGCTTTCTTT. The chain recombines TRBV28 with TRBJ1-1; D gene uncertain. Germline loops: CDR1 MDHEN, CDR2 SYDVKM. The CDR3 contains 14 residues. V was pared by 6 bases and J by 3 bases, with 14 bases between.

This clone came up a few times. V usage is TRBV6-5 and J usage is TRBJ1-6, with 8 bases fitting TRBD1. CDR1 and CDR2 (germline): MNHEY, SVGAGI. CDR3 length equals 14 residues. V dropped 4 bases and J dropped 10; count of bases not matched to a gene: 6. The CDR3 loop is CASSWTGLFSPLHF. The CDR3 nucleotides are TGTGCCAGCAGTTGGACAGGGCTGTTCTCACCCCTCCACTTT.

V is TRBV6-1 and J is TRBJ2-7; 13 bases match TRBD2. CDR3 length equals 19 residues. After removal of 0 bases from V and 0 bases from J, the junction contained 8 bases not matched to a gene. Germline CDR1 is MNHNS and CDR2 is SASEGT. DNA of the CDR3: TGTGCCAGCAGTGAAGCGAGCGGAACTAGCGGGAGGGCCTCCTACGAGCAGTACTTC. Translation gives CASSEASGTSGRASYEQYF.

V is TRBV10-3 and J is TRBJ1-5; D is undetermined. V was cut by 2 bases and J by 4 bases, with 6 bases left in between. This CDR3 is 13 amino acids long. CDR1 ENHRY and CDR2 SYGVKD come from the germline V gene. As DNA, the CDR3 is TGTGCCATCAGTGAGCGGGGAAATCAGCCCCAGCATTTT. Protein: CAISERGNQPQHF.

In its sample, this clone was seen once. Its ends do not fully match the called genes, so a read error is possible. The V call is TRBV4-3, the J call TRBJ2-2, with 12 nucleotides matching TRBD2. The CDR3 consists of 16 residues. In germline, CDR1 is LGHNA, CDR2 YSLEER. This CDR3 reads CANSPRLAGESGELFF. In DNA form, the CDR3 reads TGCGCCAACAGCCCTAGACTAGCGGGAGAATCCGGGGAGCTGTTTTTT.

This clone has just one count. The V and J genes are TRBV30 and TRBJ2-2, with 15 bases aligning to TRBD2. CDR1 is GTSNPN, CDR2 SVGIG, per germline (reference sequence). The CDR3 loop spans 16 amino acids. The V gene end was trimmed by 2 bases and the J gene end by 8 bases; junction bases not matched to a gene: 6. The CDR3 sequence: CAWSPTGTSGRGELFF. DNA of the CDR3: TGTGCCTGGAGTCCAACCGGGACTAGCGGGAGGGGGGAGCTGTTTTTT.

The gene calls are TRBV7-9 and TRBJ2-5; weak D call: TRBD1 (5 bases). There are 14 residues in the CDR3. The ends were cut back, 3 bases at V and 2 bases at J, with 10 bases in the middle. Germline-derived CDR1 and CDR2 are SEHNR and FQNEAQ (reference sequence). The CDR3 sequence: CASSFWTQQETQYF. In DNA, the CDR3 is TGTGCCAGCAGCTTCTGGACACAACAAGAGACCCAGTACTTC.

The rearrangement links TRBV4-3 to TRBJ2-1; D is uncertain. Per germline, CDR1 LGHNA and CDR2 YSLEER. Trimming removed 3 bases at V and 6 bases at J, with 9 bases between. CDR3 length: 13 amino acids. For the CDR3, the DNA is TGCGCCAGCAGCCATGTATCGGGCAATGAGCAGTTCTTC. It encodes CASSHVSGNEQFF.

Notes on this clone: At one end the junction does not follow the germline gene, possibly because of a read error. V and J are TRBV4-3 and TRBJ2-7, with 8 bases identical to TRBD1. Germline V CDR1 and CDR2: LGHNA, YSLEER. CDR3 length: 16 residues. The CDR3 coding sequence is TGCGCCAGCAGCCAAGATAGTGGGACAGGCTTCTACGGGCAGTACTTC. Translation gives CASSQDSGTGFYGQYF.

This rearrangement joins TRBV18 to TRBJ2-1; 13 nucleotides align to TRBD2. Germline CDR1 is KGHSH and CDR2 is LQKENI. Trimming took 8 bases from V and 9 from J; bases not matched to a gene: 7. This CDR3 is 14 amino acids long. CDR3 region: CASTGLAGESEQFF. The CDR3 DNA reads as TGTGCCAGCACCGGACTAGCGGGAGAAAGTGAGCAGTTCTTC.

The chain combines TRBV21-1 with TRBJ2-1; TRBD1 is the table's D call and was not checked against the DNA. TRBV21-1 is marked as a pseudogene. CDR3 length: 17 residues. The chain's CDR3 is CASSKWFLINNYNEQFF. CDR3 DNA sequence: TGTGCCAGCAGCAAGTGGTTTTTGATCAACAACTACAATGAGCAGTTCTTC.

This clone was detected only once. This CDR3 reads CASSLGEDYGYTF. The CDR3 nucleotides are TGTGCCAGCAGTCTAGGGGAGGACTATGGCTACACCTTC. The J gene is TRBJ1-2, the V gene TRBV2; D is perhaps TRBD1 (5 bases). Trimming took 5 bases from V and 3 from J, leaving 10 bases between them. This CDR3 is 13 amino acids long. Per germline, CDR1 SNHLY and CDR2 FYNNEI.

This chain uses TRBV4-1 with TRBJ2-5; 7 nucleotides agree with TRBD2. CDR1 and CDR2 from the germline V gene are MGHRA and YSYEKL. After removal of 3 bases from V and 1 base from J, the junction contained 5 bases not matched to a gene. This CDR3 has 15 residues. CDR3 coding DNA: TGCGCCAGCAGCCATCCCCTAGCGGCCCAAGAGACCCAGTACTTC. This translates into CASSHPLAAQETQYF.

The chain uses TRBV21-1 and TRBJ2-6; the table's D call, TRBD1, has no DNA check behind it. TRBV21-1 is a recognized pseudogene. CDR3 length: 17 residues. As DNA, the CDR3 is TGTGCCAGCATTTCGACAGTCACGGCCTCTGGGGCCAACGTCCTGACTTTC. This sequence encodes CASISTVTASGANVLTF.

J is TRBJ2-1 and V is TRBV4-3, with D hard to call. V gave up 0 bases and J gave up 3 bases, with 9 bases separating them. CDR3 length: 15 amino acids. The germline gives CDR1 LGHNA, CDR2 YSLEER. The CDR3 loop reads CASSQDDLDYNEQFF. The CDR3 nucleotides read TGCGCCAGCAGCCAAGACGATCTTGACTACAATGAGCAGTTCTTC.

The chain recombines TRBV5-1 with TRBJ2-1; 9 positions agree with TRBD1. With 1 base clipped from V and 0 bases from J, the junction kept 11 bases outside the gene matches. This CDR3 region has 19 residues. The V gene's germline CDR1 is SGHRS and CDR2 YFSETQ. CDR3 coding DNA: TGCGCCAGCAGCTTGTATCAGTTCTTACAGGGGGCCTCCTACAATGAGCAGTTCTTC. Amino acids: CASSLYQFLQGASYNEQFF. Supplemented by reference TRBV5-1 and TRBJ2-1, the full variable domain reads KAGVTQTPRYLIKTRGQQVTLSCSPISGHRSVSWYQQTPGQGLQFLFEYFSETQRNKGNFPGRFSGRQFSNSRSEMNVSTLELGDSALYLCASSLYQFLQGASYNEQFFGPGTRLTVL.

V gene TRBV27 combines with J gene TRBJ2-1, with 10 bases aligning to TRBD2. CDR1 and CDR2 (germline): MNHEY, SMNVEV (reference sequence). The J segment lost 7 bases and the V segment lost 6 bases, leaving 9 bases of the junction unmatched. The length of the CDR3 is 15 residues. The DNA of the CDR3 is TGTGCCAGCAGCCCGAGACTAGCGGGTGGTAATGAGCAGTTCTTC. Residues: CASSPRLAGGNEQFF.

The chain is built from TRBV9 and TRBJ1-1; tentative D call: TRBD1 (6 bases). The V and J ends lost 3 bases and 1 base respectively, with 22 bases between them. Germline loops: CDR1 SGDLS, CDR2 YYNGEE. The CDR3 sequence is 18 residues long. Here the CDR3 DNA reads TGTGCCAGCAGCGCCCCGGGGCAGGGGACCTTCCCGAACACTGAAGCTTTCTTT. This translates into CASSAPGQGTFPNTEAFF.

This clone appeared a few times. The chain employs TRBV7-8 and TRBJ1-2, with D unclear. The CDR3 extends over 14 amino acids. The V and J ends lost 1 base and 2 bases respectively, with 8 bases between them. Germline V CDR1 and CDR2: SGHVS, FQNEAQ. CDR3 DNA: TGTGCCAGCAGCTTAGACGGGGAAAACTATGGCTACACCTTC. Its translation: CASSLDGENYGYTF.

V and J are TRBV30 and TRBJ2-7; 7 nucleotides agree with TRBD2. In germline, CDR1 is GTSNPN, CDR2 SVGIG (reference sequence). The V and J ends lost 0 bases and 5 bases, in that order; junction bases with no gene match: 10. The CDR3 runs 15 residues. The chain's CDR3 is CAWSVASGRAHEQYF. The CDR3 nucleotides read TGTGCCTGGAGTGTAGCGAGTGGGAGGGCCCACGAGCAGTACTTC.

The rearrangement links TRBV9 to TRBJ1-1; D is perhaps TRBD1 (5 bases). CDR3 size: 14 residues. Germline values: CDR1 SGDLS, CDR2 YYNGEE. Between the trimmed V and J ends, which lost 3 bases and 5 bases, there was a span of 14 bases. In nucleotides, the CDR3 is TGTGCCAGCAGCGCGGGGGGAGAGGCTACTGAAGCTTTCTTT. It specifies CASSAGGEATEAFF. Full variable domain (rest looked up from reference TRBV9 and TRBJ1-1): DSGVTQTPKHLITATGQRVTLRCSPRSGDLSVYWYQQSLDQGLQFLIQYYNGEERAKGNILERFSAQQFPDLHSELNLSSLELGDSALYFCASSAGGEATEAFFGQGTRLTVV.

The V gene is TRBV4-3, the J gene TRBJ2-1; D is undetermined. The CDR3 is 16 residues long. Looked up from germline, CDR1 is LGHNA and CDR2 is YSLEER. The V gene lost 0 bases and the J gene lost 3 bases, with 12 bases spanning the gap. The CDR3 nucleotides read TGCGCCAGCAGCCAAGAAAGCACCAGTATCTACAATGAGCAGTTCTTC. Translating gives CASSQESTSIYNEQFF.

The chain is built from TRBV5-4 and TRBJ2-2, with D possibly being TRBD1 (6 bases). Trimming shortened V by 3 bases and J by 0 bases, and 12 bases separated the two germline ends. Germline-derived CDR1 and CDR2 are SGHNT and YYREEE (reference sequence). The length of the CDR3 is 16 residues. The CDR3 here is CASSSAWGPNTGELFF. CDR3 sequence (DNA): TGTGCCAGCAGCTCCGCCTGGGGGCCGAACACCGGGGAGCTGTTTTTT.

The rearrangement links TRBV28 to TRBJ1-1; the D gene is possibly TRBD1 (6 bases). The CDR3 is 13 amino acids. Germline V gene lookup returns CDR1 MDHEN and CDR2 SYDVKM. Trimming removed 6 bases at V and 2 bases at J, with 10 bases between. The CDR3 DNA reads TGTGCCAGCAGCCGACAGGCTAACACTGAAGCTTTCTTT. It yields the protein CASSRQANTEAFF.

The CDR3 sequence is CASSPPRDTGELFF. CDR3 sequence (DNA): TGTGCCAGCAGCCCCCCACGCGACACCGGGGAGCTGTTTTTT. The V gene is TRBV7-6, the J gene TRBJ2-2; D is uncertain. Germline V CDR1 and CDR2: SGHVS, FNYEAQ. The ends were cut back, 5 bases at V and 3 bases at J, with 10 bases in the middle. This CDR3 comprises 14 residues. The whole variable domain, filled in from reference TRBV7-6 and TRBJ2-2, reads GAGVSQSPRYKVTKRGQDVALRCDPISGHVSLYWYRQALGQGPEFLTYFNYEAQQDKSGLPNDRFSAERPEGSISTLTIQRTEQRDSAMYRCASSPPRDTGELFFGEGSRLTVL.

This clone was counted a few times. The chain is built from TRBV28 and TRBJ1-6, with unresolved D. The germline V and J ends were trimmed by 7 bases and 5 bases, with 12 bases remaining between them. Germline lookup yields CDR1 MDHEN and CDR2 SYDVKM. The CDR3 contains 14 residues. The CDR3 is CASTLLEDNSPLHF. CDR3 bases: TGTGCCAGCACCCTCCTAGAAGATAATTCACCCCTCCACTTT. Complete variable domain (other parts from reference TRBV28 and TRBJ1-6): DVKVTQSSRYLVKRTGEKVFLECVQDMDHENMFWYRQDPGLGLRLIYFSYDVKMKEKGDIPEGYSVSREKKERFSLILESASTNQTSMYLCASTLLEDNSPLHFGNGTRLTVT.

CDR3 sequence reads: CSPHLNPEQYF. CDR3 sequence (DNA): TGCAGTCCTCACCTTAACCCCGAGCAGTACTTC. The chain employs TRBV20-1 and TRBJ2-7, with D hard to call. The germline V and J ends were trimmed by 8 bases and 6 bases, with 14 bases remaining between them. The length of the CDR3 is 11 residues. Germline CDR1 DFQATT, CDR2 SNEGSKA (reference sequence).

This clone was recorded a few times. The V call is TRBV6-5, the J call TRBJ1-5, with D perhaps TRBD1 (6 bases). The V gene's germline CDR1 is MNHEY and CDR2 SVGAGI. This CDR3 is built from 15 residues. Deletions cut 0 bases from V and 3 bases from J, with 9 bases between. The CDR3 here is CASSYSAGDNQPQHF. CDR3 nucleotides: TGTGCCAGCAGTTACTCTGCAGGGGACAATCAGCCCCAGCATTTT.

This sequence joins TRBV5-1 and TRBJ2-1, with 12 bases fitting TRBD2. This CDR3 contains 19 residues. Germline V gene sequence: CDR1 SGHRS, CDR2 YFSETQ. The junction had 8 bases not matched to a gene; V was cut back by 1 base and J by 0 bases. CDR3 sequence (DNA): TGCGCCAGCAGCTTGTATCGACTAGCGGGAGAGAGCTCCTACAATGAGCAGTTCTTC. It translates to CASSLYRLAGESSYNEQFF.

This chain links TRBV18 with TRBJ1-1; the D is unclear. Germline V gene data show CDR1 as KGHSH and CDR2 as LQKENI. The V end was cut by 1 base, the J end by 4 bases, with 13 bases between. This CDR3 region has 15 residues. The CDR3 reads CASSPLTVGGTEAFF. For the CDR3, the DNA is TGTGCCAGCTCACCACTAACAGTCGGAGGCACTGAAGCTTTCTTT.